This TCR beta chain was identified in a study of cytomegalovirus exposure and HLA in healthy donors. Findings of the study overall: Researchers counted 164 TCR beta chains as cytomegalovirus-associated.

The ends were cut back, 2 bases at V and 0 bases at J, with 8 bases in the middle. Germline values: CDR1 SGHTA, CDR2 FQGNSA. There are 15 residues in the CDR3. With respect to this clone: Antigen: not known.

Vbeta (60) and Jbeta (13) primers were used in the PCR. Repertoires were generated with immunoSEQ multiplex PCR, while TCRdb's copy carries only in-frame clones and drops some. The sample shows 75,000 to 80,000 clones, approximately 81% of them seen only once. The chain carries TRBV7-2 and TRBJ2-4, with D unresolved. This receptor was taken from a woman aged 40 to 55 in good health and CMV-seropositive. The specimen was PBMCs. As DNA, the CDR3 is TGTGCCAGCAGCTTACAGGCCATAGCCAAAAACATTCAGTACTTC. It yields the protein CASSLQAIAKNIQYF.